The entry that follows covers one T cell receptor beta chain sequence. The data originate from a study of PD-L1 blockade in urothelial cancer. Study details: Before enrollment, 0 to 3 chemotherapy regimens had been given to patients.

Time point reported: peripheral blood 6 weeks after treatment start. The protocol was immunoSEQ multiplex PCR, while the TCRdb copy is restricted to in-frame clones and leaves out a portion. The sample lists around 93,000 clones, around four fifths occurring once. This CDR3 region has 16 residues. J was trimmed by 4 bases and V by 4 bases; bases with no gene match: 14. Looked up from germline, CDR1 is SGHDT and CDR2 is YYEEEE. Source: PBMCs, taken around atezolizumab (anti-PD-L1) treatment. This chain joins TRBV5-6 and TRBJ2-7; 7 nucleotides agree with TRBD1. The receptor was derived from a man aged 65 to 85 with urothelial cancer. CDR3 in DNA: TGTGCCAGCAGCACCCGGACAGGAGGAAGGTGGTACGAGCAGTACTTC. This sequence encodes CASSTRTGGRWYEQYF. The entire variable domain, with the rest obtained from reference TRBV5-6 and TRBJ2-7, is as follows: DAGVTQSPTHLIKTRGQQVTLRCSPKSGHDTVSWYQQALGQGPQFIFQYYEEEERQRGNFPDRFSGHQFPNYSSELNVNALLLGDSALYLCASSTRTGGRWYEQYFGPGTRLTVT.